This T cell receptor beta chain was recovered during a study of long-term antiretroviral therapy in people with HIV. The immunoSEQ assay was v3.0, run at survey level. Libraries were prepared by immunoSEQ multiplex PCR; TCRdb keeps only in-frame clonotypes and omits some of them. This repertoire shows about 12,000 clones, 83% found once; its top ten account for around a sixth. V was clipped by 4 bases and J by 4 bases; unmatched bases: 7. Per the germline V gene, CDR1 is SGHRS and CDR2 is YFSETQ. CDR3 length: 16 amino acids. The chain is built from TRBV5-1 and TRBJ2-3; 12 nucleotides agree with TRBD1. The source was unsorted PBMCs, collected 3.4 years after starting antiretroviral therapy. This clonotype was obtained from a man aged 40-49 years with HIV. Here the CDR3 reads CASSATGTGGADTQYF. The CDR3 nucleotides read TGCGCCAGCAGCGCCACCGGGACAGGGGGCGCAGATACGCAGTATTTT.